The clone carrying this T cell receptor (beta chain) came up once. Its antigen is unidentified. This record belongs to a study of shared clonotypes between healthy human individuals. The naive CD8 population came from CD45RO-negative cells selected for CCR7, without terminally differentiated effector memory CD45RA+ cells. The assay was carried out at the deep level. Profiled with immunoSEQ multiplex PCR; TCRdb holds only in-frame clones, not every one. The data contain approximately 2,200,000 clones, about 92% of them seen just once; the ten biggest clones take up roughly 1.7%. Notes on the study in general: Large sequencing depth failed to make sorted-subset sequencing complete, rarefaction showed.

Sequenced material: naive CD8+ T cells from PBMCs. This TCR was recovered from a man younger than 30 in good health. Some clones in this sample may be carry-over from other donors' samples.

The CDR3 is CASSPDRGSGANVLTF. As DNA, the CDR3 is TGTGCCAGCAGTCCGGACAGGGGGTCTGGGGCCAACGTCCTGACTTTC. V usage is TRBV27 and J usage is TRBJ2-6, with TRBD1 identical over 10 bases. The CDR3 has 16 residues. J was trimmed by 1 base and V by 5 bases; bases with no gene match: 2. Germline V gene lookup returns CDR1 MNHEY and CDR2 SMNVEV (reference sequence).